This TCR beta chain emerged from a study of blood T cells in healthy people across ages. Using a J-beta primer mix together with a sample-barcoded 5' primer, a second PCR was run for about 7 to 12 cycles. MiXCR, applied by TCRdb to the 5' RACE reads, yields one record per CDR3 protein. The profile shows 730,000 or so distinct CDR3 sequences, roughly 45% of them singletons. CDR3 size: 15 residues. The germline V gene has CDR1 SGHDT and CDR2 YYEEEE. With V trimmed by 3 bases and J by 0 bases, 3 bases remained unmatched. The specimen sequenced was blood. The rearrangement joins TRBV5-6 to TRBJ1-5; TRBD1 agrees at 7 bases. The origin of this receptor is a woman aged 55-69 years in good health. Written as DNA, the CDR3 is TGTGCCAGCAGCTGGGGGACAGCTAGCAATCAGCCCCAGCATTTT. Its protein is CASSWGTASNQPQHF.